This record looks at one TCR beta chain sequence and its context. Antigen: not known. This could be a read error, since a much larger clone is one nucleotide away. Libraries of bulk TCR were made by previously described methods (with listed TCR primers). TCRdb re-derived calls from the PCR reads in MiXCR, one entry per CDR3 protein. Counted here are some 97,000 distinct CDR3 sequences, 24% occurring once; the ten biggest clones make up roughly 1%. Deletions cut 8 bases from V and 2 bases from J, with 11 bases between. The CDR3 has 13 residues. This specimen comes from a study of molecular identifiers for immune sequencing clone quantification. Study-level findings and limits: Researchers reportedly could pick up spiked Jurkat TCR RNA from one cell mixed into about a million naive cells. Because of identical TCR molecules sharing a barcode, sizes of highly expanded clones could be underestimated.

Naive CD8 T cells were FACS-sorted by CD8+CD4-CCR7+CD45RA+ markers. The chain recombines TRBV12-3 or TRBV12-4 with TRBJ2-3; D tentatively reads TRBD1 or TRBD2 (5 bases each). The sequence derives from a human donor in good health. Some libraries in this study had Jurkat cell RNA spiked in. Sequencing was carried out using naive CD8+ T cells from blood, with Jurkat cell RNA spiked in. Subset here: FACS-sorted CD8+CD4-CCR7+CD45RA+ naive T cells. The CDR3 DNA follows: TGTGCCAGCTGTTGGGGGAACACAGATACGCAGTATTTT. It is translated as CASCWGNTDTQYF.